Shown below are 13 T cell receptor beta chains from a single sample sequenced in a study of molecular identifiers for immune sequencing clone quantification. TCRdb re-called the PCR reads through MiXCR, storing one row per CDR3 protein. Seen here are about half a million distinct CDR3 sequences, about a fifth observed once, and the top ten hold 0.65% to 0.95%. Sequencing used naive CD8+ T cells from blood, with Jurkat cell RNA spiked in. Subset reported: FACS-sorted CD8+CD4-CCR7+CD45RA+ naive T cells. All receptors derive from a human donor in good health. Some libraries in this study had Jurkat cell RNA spiked in.

Many counts were recorded for this clonotype. The chain employs TRBV9 and TRBJ2-3; the match to TRBD1 covers 9 bases. Looked up from germline, CDR1 is SGDLS and CDR2 is YYNGEE. Trimming removed 4 bases from V and 0 bases from J; junction bases left unmatched: 3. This CDR3 spans 15 amino acids. For the CDR3, the DNA is TGTGCCAGCAGCCAGGGACAGGGAAGCACAGATACGCAGTATTTT. It yields the protein CASSQGQGSTDTQYF. The variable domain in full, completed from reference TRBV9 and TRBJ2-3, reads DSGVTQTPKHLITATGQRVTLRCSPRSGDLSVYWYQQSLDQGLQFLIQYYNGEERAKGNILERFSAQQFPDLHSELNLSSLELGDSALYFCASSQGQGSTDTQYFGPGTRLTVL.

This clonotype was observed many times. The V call is TRBV7-9, the J call TRBJ2-5, with 9 bases matching TRBD1. Germline V gene lookup returns CDR1 SEHNR and CDR2 FQNEAQ (reference sequence). The CDR3 is 14 amino acids. V lost 5 bases to trimming and J lost 3 bases; unmatched junction nucleotides: 4. The CDR3 reads CASSAWDREETQYF. The CDR3 DNA sequence: TGTGCCAGCAGCGCATGGGACAGGGAAGAGACCCAGTACTTC.

This clonotype was seen many times. In DNA form, the CDR3 reads TGTGCCAGCAGTACTATATCCAACTTTGGGAGCAATCAGCCCCAGCATTTT. Translating gives CASSTISNFGSNQPQHF. The chain has TRBV27 and TRBJ1-5; D uncertain. Germline V gene sequence: CDR1 MNHEY, CDR2 SMNVEV (reference sequence). This CDR3 contains 17 residues. V was shortened by 5 bases and J by 1 base, with 18 bases between the two germline ends.

This clonotype was observed at least ten times. This sequence joins TRBV28 and TRBJ1-3, with D possibly TRBD1 on 6 matching bases. Germline V gene sequence: CDR1 MDHEN, CDR2 SYDVKM. CDR3 size: 14 residues. V was pared by 7 bases and J by 2 bases, with 12 bases between. The CDR3 loop is CASNFRGPGNTIYF. The CDR3 DNA follows: TGTGCCAGCAATTTCCGGGGGCCTGGAAACACCATATATTTT. The complete variable domain, with remaining parts taken from reference TRBV28 and TRBJ1-3, reads DVKVTQSSRYLVKRTGEKVFLECVQDMDHENMFWYRQDPGLGLRLIYFSYDVKMKEKGDIPEGYSVSREKKERFSLILESASTNQTSMYLCASNFRGPGNTIYFGEGSWLTVV.

The chain joins TRBV7-9 to TRBJ1-6; D is unresolved. This CDR3 spans 16 amino acids. Trimming cost V 1 base and J 3 bases, with 10 bases left between them. Germline loops: CDR1 SEHNR, CDR2 FQNEAQ (reference sequence). CDR3 nucleotides: TGTGCCAGCAGCTTAGGAGGAGACATCTATAATTCACCCCTCCACTTT. It specifies CASSLGGDIYNSPLHF.

This clonotype turned up a few times. The chain is built from TRBV3-1 and TRBJ2-3; D perhaps matches TRBD2 (5 bases). This CDR3 is built from 16 residues. Germline CDR1 LGHDT, CDR2 YNNKEL (reference sequence). Trimming cost V 4 bases and J 2 bases, with 16 bases left between them. The CDR3 loop reads CASSPQSGTDTDTQYF. As DNA, the CDR3 is TGTGCCAGCAGCCCCCAGAGCGGAACAGACACAGATACGCAGTATTTT.

J is TRBJ2-7 and V is TRBV14; D remains ambiguous. The V gene lost 5 bases and the J gene lost 6 bases, with 17 bases spanning the gap. This CDR3 has 14 amino acids. CDR1 and CDR2 (germline): SGHDN, FVKESK. Written as DNA, the CDR3 is TGTGCCAGCAGCTCCGAGACTTGGCCGGGCGAGCAGTACTTC. The encoded protein is CASSSETWPGEQYF.

This clonotype was seen repeatedly, ten times or more. The chain couples TRBV2 to TRBJ2-4; D ambiguous. With 3 bases removed from V and 0 bases from J, the gap between germline ends came to 9 bases. The germline V gene has CDR1 SNHLY and CDR2 FYNNEI. CDR3 length equals 15 residues. Here the CDR3 DNA reads TGTGCCAGCAGTGACCCCGGTTTAGCCAAAAACATTCAGTACTTC. It encodes CASSDPGLAKNIQYF.

This clonotype has more than one count but fewer than ten. The chain links TRBV5-1 to TRBJ2-5; D is undetermined. This CDR3 comprises 17 residues. Germline assignment: CDR1 SGHRS and CDR2 YFSETQ. Between the trimmed V and J ends, which lost 0 bases and 5 bases, there was a span of 20 bases. CDR3 amino acids: CASSLVRRHGVGETQYF. The DNA for the CDR3 is TGCGCCAGCAGCTTGGTTCGTCGGCATGGGGTCGGGGAGACCCAGTACTTC.

J is TRBJ2-7 and V is TRBV4-3, with 9 bases matching TRBD1. The trim removed 1 base at V and 3 bases at J, leaving 4 bases unmatched. CDR1 and CDR2 from the germline V gene are LGHNA and YSLEER. The CDR3 consists of 15 residues. The CDR3 region is CASSQGTGGYYEQYF. The CDR3 region has the DNA TGCGCCAGCAGCCAAGGAACAGGGGGCTACTACGAGCAGTACTTC.

Turning to this clonotype: This may arise from a read error, as a much more abundant clone is one base away. The rearrangement uses TRBV4-3 and TRBJ2-1, with a weak D call TRBD2 (5 bases). This CDR3 has 13 amino acids. Trimming took 0 bases from V and 7 from J, leaving 7 bases between them. Per germline, CDR1 LGHNA and CDR2 YSLEER. CDR3 coding DNA: TGCGCCAGCAGCCAAGATAGGGAGAATGAGCAGTTCTTC. Its protein product is CASSQDRENEQFF.

This clonotype was observed a single time. A single base separates this from a much larger clone, so it may be a read error. The gene calls are TRBV7-8 and TRBJ1-1; 9 positions agree with TRBD1. Trimming took 6 bases from V and 3 from J; bases not matched to a gene: 14. Germline V CDR1 and CDR2: SGHVS, FQNEAQ. The CDR3 extends over 17 amino acids. The CDR3, as DNA: TGTGCCAGCAGTCTCTACAGTCCGGACAGGGGTTACACTGAAGCTTTCTTT. This translates into CASSLYSPDRGYTEAFF.

A note on this clonotype: Since a much larger clone is just one base distant, this may be a read error. The genes are TRBV6-1 and TRBJ2-1; D unclear. Germline V lookup: CDR1 MNHNS, CDR2 SASEGT. The CDR3 covers 13 residues. CDR3 region: CASSAQENNEQLF. CDR3 sequence (DNA): TGTGCCAGCAGTGCGCAGGAGAACAATGAGCAGCTCTTC.